The 22 T cell receptor beta chains below were found in one sample sequenced in a study of T cells after yellow fever vaccination. TCRdb processed the 5' RACE reads anew with MiXCR; each CDR3 protein has one entry. The sample lists about 120,000 distinct CDR3 sequences, roughly 6.8% seen once, with over 2.5% in the top ten. Sequencing used CD4+ T cells sorted from PBMCs, obtained approximately 40 days after the first yellow fever vaccination. The source of these receptors is a man between 18 and 29 years old who received the YFV17D yellow fever vaccine.

Only a few counts were recorded for this clonotype. The chain carries TRBV29-1 and TRBJ1-2; D gene ambiguous. Trimming took 5 bases from V and 2 from J, leaving 12 bases between them. Germline values: CDR1 SQVTM, CDR2 ANQGSEA. The length of the CDR3 is 13 residues. The CDR3 loop is CSVRPTLNYGYTF. In DNA, the CDR3 is TGCAGCGTTCGACCTACTTTGAACTATGGCTACACCTTC.

In DNA form, the CDR3 reads TGTGCCAGCAGCAAAAAGAGAGCGGGGTTTCCCATCCCGGGCGAGCAGTACGTC. Encoded protein: CASSKKRAGFPIPGEQYV. The J gene is TRBJ2-7, the V gene TRBV21-1; no DNA check was done on the table's D call, TRBD1. TRBV21-1 corresponds to a pseudogene. The CDR3 consists of 18 residues.

There are many counts of this clonotype. V and J are TRBV7-2 and TRBJ1-4; possibly TRBD1 for D (6 bases). The CDR3 totals 15 residues. V lost 0 bases and J 7 bases, leaving 12 bases between the germline ends. CDR1 is SGHTA and CDR2 is FQGNSA in the germline V gene. Here the CDR3 reads CASSLASGGSEKLFF. The DNA of the CDR3 is TGTGCCAGCAGCTTAGCGTCGGGGGGCAGTGAAAAACTGTTTTTT.

At least ten counts were recorded for this clonotype. The chain has TRBV5-6 and TRBJ2-1; D gene ambiguous. Germline V gene sequence: CDR1 SGHDT, CDR2 YYEEEE. This CDR3 is built from 12 residues. V was cut by 4 bases and J by 2 bases, with 4 bases left in between. The CDR3 nucleotides are TGTGCCAGCAGCCAGACCTACAATGAGCAGTTCTTC. It is translated as CASSQTYNEQFF.

This clonotype was seen many times. The chain uses TRBV12-3 or TRBV12-4 and TRBJ1-5; D may be TRBD1 (5 bases). This CDR3 has 13 amino acids. V lost 3 bases, J lost 4 bases, and 7 bases lay in between. The CDR3 DNA sequence: TGTGCCAGCAGTTTTCAGGGAAATCAGCCCCAGCATTTT. Protein product: CASSFQGNQPQHF.

This clonotype was counted at least ten times. This rearrangement joins TRBV12-3 or TRBV12-4 to TRBJ2-2; a weak D match, TRBD2 (5 bases). This CDR3 region has 13 residues. With 6 bases removed from V and 1 base from J, the gap between germline ends came to 6 bases. CDR3 in amino acids: CASSRGNTGELFF. As DNA, the CDR3 is TGTGCCAGCAGCCGGGGGAACACCGGGGAGCTGTTTTTT.

This clonotype was observed many times. This chain links TRBV2 with TRBJ2-1; D ambiguous. The CDR3 consists of 13 residues. Trimming pared 2 bases from V and 5 bases from J, leaving 7 bases between. CDR1 is SNHLY and CDR2 is FYNNEI in the germline V gene. As DNA, the CDR3 is TGTGCCAGCAGTGAATTGCTCAACAATGAGCAGTTCTTC. It translates to CASSELLNNEQFF.

The chain recombines TRBV28 with TRBJ1-1, with D perhaps TRBD1 (5 bases). With 6 bases removed from V and 3 bases from J, the gap between germline ends came to 23 bases. CDR3 size: 17 residues. From germline, CDR1 is MDHEN and CDR2 SYDVKM. CDR3: CASSRTRWGSGDTEAFF. CDR3 sequence (DNA): TGTGCCAGCAGCCGAACCCGATGGGGGAGTGGAGACACTGAAGCTTTCTTT.

The chain has TRBV20-1 and TRBJ1-5; D uncertain. The CDR3 sequence is 14 residues long. Trimming left V 3 bases short and J 4 bases short, with 13 bases between. Germline assignment: CDR1 DFQATT and CDR2 SNEGSKA (reference sequence). The CDR3 reads CSARIMDLNQPQHF. For the CDR3, the DNA is TGCAGTGCTAGGATTATGGATCTGAATCAGCCCCAGCATTTT.

This clonotype showed up just a few times. This chain links TRBV6-1 with TRBJ1-2; 8 bases are a match to TRBD1. CDR3 size: 14 residues. V lost 7 bases and J lost 7; bases outside the gene matches: 11. Germline values: CDR1 MNHNS, CDR2 SASEGT. CDR3 nucleotides: TGTGCCAGCACTGTTGGACAGGGCCCCTCTGGCTACACCTTC. Protein product: CASTVGQGPSGYTF.

This clonotype has at least ten counts. The V gene is TRBV5-1, the J gene TRBJ2-3; maybe TRBD2 (7 bases). Trimming removed 7 bases at V and 1 base at J, with 10 bases between. The CDR3 loop spans 13 amino acids. Germline CDR1 reads SGHRS; CDR2 reads YFSETQ. The CDR3 DNA follows: TGCGCCAGCGGGGGGGGCGGCACAGATACGCAGTATTTT. Amino acid sequence: CASGGGGTDTQYF.

This clonotype was observed a few times. The chain is built from TRBV5-1 and TRBJ2-7; D gene uncertain. Germline CDR1 and CDR2: SGHRS and YFSETQ. Trimming took 2 bases from V and 4 from J, leaving 13 bases between them. The CDR3 is made up of 14 amino acids. CDR3 region: CASSLSPGQYEQYV. In DNA form, the CDR3 reads TGCGCCAGCAGCTTAAGTCCCGGGCAGTACGAGCAGTACGTC.

Worth noting for this clonotype: A much larger clone differs by one base, so this may be a read error. The chain combines TRBV5-6 with TRBJ2-4, with TRBD1 identical over 7 bases. Germline V gives CDR1 SGHDT, CDR2 YYEEEE. V was pared by 4 bases and J by 5 bases, with 9 bases of the junction left unmatched. The CDR3 is 15 amino acids. The CDR3 coding sequence is TGTGCCAGCAGCCAAAAGAGAGGGGGCCAAAACATTCAGTACTTC. This gives the protein CASSQKRGGQNIQYF.

This clonotype was counted only a few times. This chain uses TRBV21-1 with TRBJ1-1; the D call TRBD1 from the table was never checked on the DNA. TRBV21-1 is shown as a pseudogene. This CDR3 has 17 residues. CDR3 residues: CASTPGKGAKGSAEAFF. DNA for the CDR3: TGTGCCAGCACCCCTGGGAAGGGGGCGAAAGGAAGCGCGGAAGCTTTCTTT.

This clonotype was detected many times. V gene TRBV20-1 combines with J gene TRBJ2-1, with D possibly being TRBD2 (6 bases). Trimming shortened V by 2 bases and J by 8 bases, and 7 bases separated the two germline ends. The CDR3 loop spans 11 amino acids. Germline lookup yields CDR1 DFQATT and CDR2 SNEGSKA (reference sequence). CDR3 in amino acids: CSARREDEQFF. DNA for the CDR3: TGCAGTGCTAGAAGGGAGGATGAGCAGTTCTTC.

In this sample, this clonotype turned up many times. The chain uses TRBV6-5 and TRBJ2-1; a possible D gene is TRBD1 (5 bases). Trimming removed 6 bases from V and 0 bases from J, with 21 bases in between. The CDR3 runs 18 residues. Germline V gives CDR1 MNHEY, CDR2 SVGAGI. As DNA, the CDR3 is TGTGCCAGCAGCTACATGGCTGGGGCCCCGAGCTCCTACAATGAGCAGTTCTTC. Translating gives CASSYMAGAPSSYNEQFF.

This clonotype was counted many times. Germline and junction disagree at one end, which may indicate a read error. This chain connects TRBV4-1 to TRBJ1-1; 9 positions agree with TRBD1. Germline CDR1 reads MGHRA; CDR2 reads YSYEKL. The CDR3 has 13 amino acids. The CDR3 sequence: CVSSQQQGAGAFF. DNA of the CDR3: TGCGTCAGCAGCCAACAACAGGGGGCGGGGGCTTTCTTT.

A note on this clonotype: Because the CDR3's place on the DNA is in doubt, the DNA is left out and the CDR3 is given as listed by TCRdb. V gene TRBV27 combines with J gene TRBJ2-7; the D segment call TRBD1 is taken from the table without a DNA check. Germline V gene lookup returns CDR1 MNHEY and CDR2 SMNVEV (reference sequence). The CDR3 contains 14 residues when both ends are counted. The chain's CDR3 is CASSLRAWGSGTLW.

This clonotype was seen ten or more times. The chain links TRBV5-1 to TRBJ1-6, with 9 bases lining up with TRBD1. CDR1 and CDR2 from the germline V gene are SGHRS and YFSETQ. J was trimmed by 12 bases and V by 5 bases; bases with no gene match: 9. The CDR3 runs to 14 residues. The CDR3 nucleotides read TGCGCCAGCAGTGACACGGACAGGGGACAACCCCTCCACTTT. As protein: CASSDTDRGQPLHF.

This clonotype occurred a few times. The chain combines TRBV5-5 with TRBJ1-1; the D gene is possibly TRBD1 (6 bases). The CDR3 is 15 residues long. The germline CDR1 and CDR2 sequences are SGHKS and YYEKEE (reference sequence). V gave up 4 bases and J gave up 1 base, with 14 bases separating them. The CDR3 loop reads CASSASGDANTEAFF. The CDR3 DNA sequence: TGTGCCAGCAGCGCCTCAGGGGACGCGAACACTGAAGCTTTCTTT.

This clonotype came up many times. CDR3 nucleotides: TGCGCCAGCAGCAGTACACGGGGGGGAGGAAATACGCAGTATTTT. It translates to CASSSTRGGGNTQYF. The J gene is TRBJ2-3, the V gene TRBV5-1; 8 bases agree with TRBD2. The CDR3 sequence is 15 residues long. The J segment lost 7 bases and the V segment lost 4 bases, leaving 11 bases of the junction unmatched. Germline V gene lookup returns CDR1 SGHRS and CDR2 YFSETQ.

This clonotype was counted ten times or more. The chain links TRBV4-2 to TRBJ1-1; D remains ambiguous. The CDR3 has 16 residues. V lost 0 bases and J 0 bases, leaving 11 bases between the germline ends. Per the germline V gene, CDR1 is LGHNA and CDR2 is YNFKEQ. The CDR3, as DNA: TGTGCCAGCAGCCAAGATTCCGGTAAACTGAACACTGAAGCTTTCTTT. Protein: CASSQDSGKLNTEAFF.